Below are 3 T cell receptor beta chains sequenced from a single sample in a study of beta chain features in type 1 diabetes. All of the isolated RNA was reverse transcribed, so expressed TCRB transcripts were sequenced. This table comes from immunoSEQ multiplex PCR, and its TCRdb copy is limited to in-frame clones, with some not included. The sample comprises almost 350,000 clones, around a fifth of which are singletons, and around 0.045% rests with the top ten. Material: naive CD4+ T cells from blood. The receptors stem from a woman under 30 in good health.

This clone was counted a few times. The chain joins TRBV7-2 to TRBJ2-5, with D maybe TRBD1 (7 bases). Trimming left V 8 bases short and J 4 bases short, with 14 bases between. The CDR3 spans 13 residues. Germline loops: CDR1 SGHTA, CDR2 FQGNSA. Written as DNA, the CDR3 is TGTGCCAGCGCCCCCCAGGGGGGAGAGACCCAGTACTTC. This translates into CASAPQGGETQYF.

The genes are TRBV5-1 and TRBJ2-5; 15 bases match TRBD2. The germline CDR1 and CDR2 sequences are SGHRS and YFSETQ. Trimming cost V 2 bases and J 0 bases; bases outside gene matches: 5. CDR3 length: 18 residues. The CDR3 bases are TGCGCCAGCAGCTTAGGAGGACTAGCGGGGGGGAACCAAGAGACCCAGTACTTC. This encodes CASSLGGLAGGNQETQYF.

This rearrangement joins TRBV2 to TRBJ2-1, with D perhaps matching TRBD1 (5 bases). Germline V lookup: CDR1 SNHLY, CDR2 FYNNEI. CDR3 length equals 13 residues. V dropped 7 bases and J dropped 3 bases, with 10 bases sitting between them. CDR3 sequence reads: CASKGLGYNEQFF. CDR3 DNA sequence: TGTGCCAGCAAGGGGTTAGGCTACAATGAGCAGTTCTTC.